This entry lists 7 T cell receptor beta chains sequenced from one sample in a study of OX40 agonist ivuxolimab in advanced cancers. This table comes from immunoSEQ multiplex PCR, and its TCRdb copy is limited to in-frame clones, with some not included. The table records 25,000 to 35,000 clones, about 88% of them present only once. The sample in question was CD4+ or CD8+ T cells sorted from blood, obtained in a trial of the OX40 agonist ivuxolimab. The receptors were sampled from an adult with an advanced solid tumor such as melanoma, head and neck, liver or kidney cancer.

V gene TRBV28 combines with J gene TRBJ2-1, with 9 bases lining up with TRBD2. The CDR3 covers 12 residues. CDR1 and CDR2 (germline): MDHEN, SYDVKM. Trimming at V came to 8 bases and at J to 8 bases, leaving 4 bases not matched to a gene. CDR3 sequence reads: CASATSGYEQFF. The CDR3 DNA follows: TGTGCCAGCGCAACTAGCGGGTATGAGCAGTTCTTC.

This clone was detected ten times or more. This specimen includes other DNA sequences encoding the same CDR3. The chain uses TRBV28 and TRBJ2-7; perhaps D is TRBD1 or TRBD2 (5 bases each). The CDR3 totals 13 residues. In germline, CDR1 is MDHEN, CDR2 SYDVKM. V was shortened by 3 bases and J by 7 bases, with 13 bases between the two germline ends. Here the CDR3 reads CASSLQGRGEQYF. DNA of the CDR3: TGTGCCAGCAGTTTGCAGGGAAGAGGGGAGCAGTACTTC.

The CDR3 is CSVVQGLGQPQHF. CDR3 sequence (DNA): TGCAGCGTTGTTCAGGGGCTGGGACAGCCCCAGCATTTT. V and J are TRBV29-1 and TRBJ1-5; tentative D call: TRBD1 (6 bases). This CDR3 is 13 amino acids long. Germline CDR1 reads SQVTM; CDR2 reads ANQGSEA. The V end was cut by 4 bases, the J end by 7 bases, with 14 bases between. Full variable domain (missing parts from reference TRBV29-1 and TRBJ1-5): SAVISQKPSRDICQRGTSLTIQCQVDSQVTMMFWYRQQPGQSLTLIATANQGSEATYESGFVIDKFPISRPNLTFSTLTVSNMSPEDSSIYLCSVVQGLGQPQHFGDGTRLSIL.

This clone was found once. The chain combines TRBV7-9 with TRBJ2-6, with D uncertain. The CDR3 is made up of 17 amino acids. The germline V gene has CDR1 SEHNR and CDR2 FQNEAQ (reference sequence). V was cut by 5 bases and J by 1 base, with 15 bases left in between. CDR3 sequence (DNA): TGTGCCAGCAGCCCGCCCTCACGGATGTCTGGGGCCAACGTCCTGACTTTC. This sequence encodes CASSPPSRMSGANVLTF.

V usage is TRBV6-6 and J usage is TRBJ2-1; possibly TRBD2 for D (6 bases). The V gene's germline CDR1 is MNHNY and CDR2 SVGAGI (reference sequence). Trimming took 8 bases from V and 0 from J, leaving 8 bases between them. The CDR3 loop spans 13 amino acids. The CDR3 DNA follows: TGTGCCAGCGCCGGGAGCTCCTACAATGAGCAGTTCTTC. It yields the protein CASAGSSYNEQFF.

The genes are TRBV5-1 and TRBJ1-1; no firm D call. Germline values: CDR1 SGHRS, CDR2 YFSETQ. The CDR3 consists of 14 residues. Deletions cut 1 base from V and 0 bases from J, with 7 bases between. CDR3 bases: TGCGCCAGCAGCTTGCGGACGGTGAACACTGAAGCTTTCTTT. The encoded protein is CASSLRTVNTEAFF.

The chain links TRBV19 to TRBJ2-7; the D is unclear. Trimming shortened V by 8 bases and J by 1 base, and 12 bases separated the two germline ends. The CDR3 is made up of 13 amino acids. Germline CDR1 and CDR2: LNHDA and SQIVND (reference sequence). The CDR3 DNA reads as TGTGCCAGTGCGAAGGGCCCATCCTACGAGCAGTACTTC. It encodes CASAKGPSYEQYF.